The rows below give T cell receptor beta chains drawn from one sample of a study of T cell changes during pregnancy in multiple sclerosis. The table came from immunoSEQ multiplex PCR; TCRdb's copy has only in-frame clones and leaves some out. The data contain fewer than 50,000 clones, roughly 95% of them singletons. This sample comprised CD4+ T cells from peripheral blood mononuclear cells, obtained in the third trimester of pregnancy. The receptor set was obtained from a female donor with multiple sclerosis, enrolled in a pregnancy study. Each CDR3 is given with its conserved first and last residue. The order of the fields is clone size, V gene, J gene, CDR3 protein. Clone size is given for some rows only: seen once, a few or many times, or a class if the clone is expanded.

.,TRBV6-5,TRBJ2-7,CASSSRETLYEQYF
.,TRBV5-1,TRBJ2-1,CASRRDNEQFF
.,TRBV18,TRBJ2-1,CASSPVGLAGVGYNEQFF
.,TRBV18,TRBJ2-1,CASSPLADSYNEQFF
.,TRBV5-1,TRBJ1-6,CASSTGDGYSPLHF
few,TRBV19,TRBJ1-2,CASSTVDRSGGYTF
.,TRBV5-1,TRBJ1-1,CASSRGQGGMDTEAFF
.,TRBV11-1,TRBJ2-7,CASSLGPTSSYEQYF
.,TRBV30,TRBJ1-1,CAWSVGVAEAFF
.,TRBV30,TRBJ1-2,CACITGFGYTF
.,TRBV6-6,TRBJ2-7,CASNQQRDYEQYF
once,TRBV19,TRBJ2-5,CASSMTDTGVETQYF
.,TRBV29-1,TRBJ2-7,CSIWDRFEQYF
.,TRBV9,TRBJ2-4,CASSVGLAGYIQYF
.,TRBV9,TRBJ2-3,CASSVDIGVGTDTQYF
.,TRBV5-4,TRBJ2-1,CASSRETRSSYNEQFF
.,TRBV5-1,TRBJ2-4,CASSLAADSRVRDIQYF
.,TRBV5-1,TRBJ2-5,CASTLSTGGETQYF
.,TRBV29-1,TRBJ2-7,CSVETGWSGLYEQYF
.,TRBV29-1,TRBJ2-5,CSVGKASARETQYF
.,TRBV6-5,TRBJ2-7,CASSPQRAYEQYF
.,TRBV28,TRBJ2-2,CASSTPDGGRRTGELFF
.,TRBV19,TRBJ1-5,CASIQSGHRNQPQHF
.,TRBV5-6,TRBJ1-2,CASSSSWTENYGYTF
.,TRBV19,TRBJ1-3,CASATHGDSGNTIYF
.,TRBV4-1,TRBJ2-6,CASSPTRDRFTSGANVLTF
.,TRBV28,TRBJ2-6,CASSSPGWSGANVLTF
.,TRBV15,TRBJ1-2,CATSRDGQGYGYTF
.,TRBV27,TRBJ1-2,CASSLGTGTVHGYTF
.,TRBV19,TRBJ2-7,CASSRAGGTYEQYF
once,TRBV27,TRBJ2-2,CASSSRAGELFF
.,TRBV6-4,TRBJ2-1,CASSDEAGVYNEQFF
.,TRBV18,TRBJ2-2,CASSPIRGQGGLTGELFF
.,TRBV6-6,TRBJ1-1,CASSGRDTEAFF
.,TRBV18,TRBJ2-2,CASSPRAGSTNTGELFF
.,TRBV7-9,TRBJ2-3,CASSFRLAGMTDTQYF
.,TRBV10-3,TRBJ1-3,CATTGSGNTIYF
.,TRBV7-9,TRBJ2-7,CAIDTNYEQYF
.,TRBV9,TRBJ1-1,CASSVGAMNTEAFF
.,TRBV6-5,TRBJ2-5,CASSYSGAGRQETQYF